A selection of T cell receptor beta chains follows, all from one sample in a study of blood T cell repertoires in COVID-19. Produced via immunoSEQ multiplex PCR; TCRdb's table is partial and in-frame only. The top ten clones hold 7.5% to 9.5% of a sample with 150,000 or so clones, 70% to 90% of them seen once. Sample: peripheral blood. The receptors originated from a middle-aged man who had recovered from COVID-19. The CDR3 runs from the conserved cysteine through the conserved F or W. The D gene is left open where the match is weak. Some rows mark clone size as missing; the rest say once, few, many or name a class of expanded clone.

v_call	clone_size	j_call	d_call	cdr3_aa	cdr3_nt
TRBV7-8	NA	TRBJ2-7	NA	CASSLDEQVWEQYF	TGTGCCAGCAGCTTAGATGAGCAGGTCTGGGAGCAGTACTTC
TRBV28	NA	TRBJ2-5	TRBD2	CASSSRGEREGRETQYF	TGTGCCAGCAGTTCCCGGGGGGAGCGGGAGGGCCGGGAGACCCAGTACTTC
TRBV5-6	NA	TRBJ2-7	NA	CASSLFRSGGNHEQYF	TGTGCCAGCAGCTTGTTTCGTTCAGGGGGGAACCACGAGCAGTACTTC
TRBV7-3	NA	TRBJ2-1	NA	CASSLRRLESNEQFF	TGTGCCAGCAGCCTCAGAAGACTAGAAAGCAATGAGCAGTTCTTC
TRBV7-2	NA	TRBJ1-2	TRBD1	CASSSRTGGAYGYTF	TGTGCCAGCAGCTCGAGGACAGGGGGTGCCTATGGCTACACCTTC
TRBV12-3/TRBV12-4	NA	TRBJ2-1	NA	CASLPSADNEQFF	TGTGCCAGCCTCCCTAGCGCAGACAATGAGCAGTTCTTC
TRBV10-2	NA	TRBJ2-1	TRBD1	CASSTTGGNEQFF	TGCGCCAGCAGTACCACAGGGGGCAATGAGCAGTTCTTC
TRBV5-4	NA	TRBJ2-7	TRBD1	CASSFPGQGLEHEQYF	TGTGCCAGCAGCTTTCCGGGACAGGGCTTGGAGCACGAGCAGTACTTC
TRBV7-2	NA	TRBJ1-2	NA	CASSTRARFYGYTF	TGTGCCAGCAGCACCCGCGCGCGTTTCTATGGCTACACCTTC
TRBV7-2	NA	TRBJ2-2	NA	CASSPGLFTGELFF	TGTGCCAGCAGCCCGGGACTTTTTACCGGGGAGCTGTTTTTT
TRBV7-2	NA	TRBJ2-7	TRBD2	CASSLATGRGYF	TGTGCCAGCAGCTTAGCGACGGGGAGGGGGTACTTC
TRBV5-6	NA	TRBJ2-5	TRBD2	CASSLLVAGLRETQYF	TGTGCCAGCAGCTTGTTGGTAGCGGGACTACGGGAGACCCAGTACTTC
TRBV2	NA	TRBJ2-4	TRBD1	CASMPRTGGKNIQYF	TGTGCCAGCATGCCCCGGACAGGGGGCAAAAACATTCAGTACTTC
TRBV7-3	NA	TRBJ2-1	TRBD2	CASSLNRGGYNEQFF	TGTGCCAGCAGCTTAAATCGCGGGGGTTACAATGAGCAGTTCTTC
TRBV6-4	few	TRBJ2-3	TRBD2	CASSDGSGGATDTQYF	TGTGCCAGCAGTGATGGTAGCGGGGGGGCCACAGATACGCAGTATTTT
TRBV28	once	TRBJ2-1	NA	CASSSDSHNEQFF	TGTGCCAGCAGTTCGGACTCTCACAATGAGCAGTTCTTC
TRBV9	NA	TRBJ1-5	TRBD1	CASSVAGGGQPQHF	TGTGCCAGCAGCGTGGCAGGGGGCGGTCAGCCCCAGCATTTT
TRBV28	few	TRBJ2-1	TRBD1	CASNLGQNNEQFF	TGTGCCAGCAACCTGGGACAGAACAATGAGCAGTTCTTC
TRBV27	once	TRBJ2-7	NA	CASSPWFRTTAYEQYF	TGTGCCAGCAGTCCATGGTTTAGGACTACCGCCTACGAGCAGTACTTC
TRBV19	NA	TRBJ1-5	NA	CASSPRRGGQPQHF	TGTGCCAGTAGTCCCCGAAGGGGAGGCCAGCCCCAGCATTTT
TRBV5-6	NA	TRBJ2-1	TRBD2	CASSLGLAGYNEQFF	TGTGCCAGCAGCCTAGGACTAGCGGGATACAATGAGCAGTTCTTC
TRBV6-6	NA	TRBJ2-5	TRBD2	CASSSGTSGEAQYF	TGTGCCAGCAGTTCCGGGACTAGCGGGGAAGCCCAGTACTTC